This T cell receptor (beta chain) appears in the sequencing data of a study of blood T cell repertoires in COVID-19. At the level of the study: COVID-19 samples, acute and convalescent, were from the United States, Italy and Spain. T cells, B-cell-depleted T cells, or PBMCs provided the cDNA or gDNA that served as material.

Original methodology: For nucleated cells, counts were estimated from reference gene primer amplification. Profiled with immunoSEQ multiplex PCR; TCRdb holds only in-frame clones, not every one. V and J calls plus clone size are reproduced from that table; the DNA served to infer D and trimming. The repertoire consists of 230,000 or so clones, with around 84% occurring once and the leading ten covering 2% to 2.5%. Trimming removed 2 bases from V and 5 bases from J; junction bases left unmatched: 5. This CDR3 has 15 amino acids. Germline lookup yields CDR1 SGHRS and CDR2 YFSETQ. The rearrangement uses TRBV5-1 and TRBJ2-1; 9 nucleotides agree with TRBD2. Source material: peripheral blood. This TCR derives from a man aged 35-49 years who had recovered from COVID-19. The CDR3 loop is CASSFASGDNNEQFF. The CDR3 coding sequence is TGCGCCAGCAGCTTCGCTAGCGGGGATAACAATGAGCAGTTCTTC. Combining the CDR3 with reference TRBV5-1 and TRBJ2-1 gives the whole variable domain KAGVTQTPRYLIKTRGQQVTLSCSPISGHRSVSWYQQTPGQGLQFLFEYFSETQRNKGNFPGRFSGRQFSNSRSEMNVSTLELGDSALYLCASSFASGDNNEQFFGPGTRLTVL.